This T cell receptor beta chain was identified during a study of T cell therapy product for transplant patients (dated 2019 in TCRdb). Regarding the research as a whole: The wider healthy donor group was composed of some 20 individuals (approximately 10 male and 9 female) aged about 22 to 85 years in Berlin, Germany. The expansion media were supplemented either with IL-7 and IL-15 at roughly 10 ng/ml or, alternatively, with IL-2 at 50 U/ml. To assess clonal composition, the TCRbeta repertoires of CMV-specific T-cell products grown with and without rapamycin from the same donors were compared. Using CMV as the model virus, the study developed a next-generation autologous adoptive antiviral T-cell product for immunosuppressed solid organ transplant patients. The TCRbeta repertoire analysis of rapamycin-treated and untreated products included n = 3 healthy donors. Beyond this particular receptor, the publication reports: Rapamycin-treated products showed a more diverse, less clonal TCRbeta repertoire and contained more distinct clones than untreated products. The top 10 clones made up approximately 70% of the repertoire in rapamycin-treated products compared with about 90% in untreated products. Repertoires from different donors showed no overlap, but paired products from the same donor shared many clones. According to the authors' suggestion, the increased clonal diversity in Rapa-TCPs may reflect the survival of low-frequency clones and the preferential expansion of central memory T cells.

With reference to the paper, the sample label is defined as: CMVpp65/IE-1-reactive T cells enriched by IFNgamma capture and expanded in vitro. PBMCs were stimulated for under 7 hours with overlapping CMV pp65 and IE-1 peptide pools, with each pool at 0.4 to 0.5 ug/ml. IFNgamma-producing CMV-stimulated cells were positively selected with the IFNgamma Secretion Assay-Cell Enrichment and Detection Kit (Miltenyi Biotec). Enriched IFNgamma+ cells were cultured for 21 days with irradiated autologous feeders plus either IL-7/IL-15 or IL-2. To provide enough cells for different cell sorting steps, buffy coats were used from 3 of the 19 healthy donors. Peripheral blood mononuclear cells were isolated using Biocoll density gradient centrifugation. Healthy donor buffy coats were obtained from DRK. A word on this clone: It lacks a known antigen. No clone much larger than this one lies a single base away; base qualities are absent.

Genomic DNA was extracted with an AllPrep DNA/RNA Kit and TCRbeta CDR3 regions were amplified with the immunoSEQ hsTCRb Kit. The published analysis was carried out like this. Productive rearrangements were in-frame CDR3 nucleotide sequences without stop codons, analyzed in immunoSEQ Analyzer 3.0. Sample overlap was measured using the Morisita index, while clonality was calculated from productive entropy normalized to the number of productive rearrangements. TCRdb took this table from immuneACCESS and kept in-frame rearrangements with V and J called. Such tables lack part of the clones; where checked against another copy, unresolved V genes explain under half of the gap, and the rest is unexplained. V, J and clone size are taken as reported in that table, and D and trimming were inferred from the DNA itself. For this sample there are about 280 clones; around three fifths appear just once. In total, the top ten clones hold 92% of the sample.

Trimming removed 6 bases from V and 2 bases from J, leaving 14 bases between the germline ends. Reading the germline V gene (reference sequence) gives CDR1 MNHNY and CDR2 SVGAGI. The CDR3 goes from the cysteine to the phenylalanine over 15 residues. Only the CDR3 DNA is retained, 45 bases long and in frame from the first base. Source material: a sorted cell population cultured from PBMCs. The chain uses TRBV6-6 and TRBJ1-5; TRBD1 is a possible D gene, resting on 5 matching bases. This sequence originates from an adult in good health. The DNA is TGTGCCAGCAGCCCGACAGCCCTTGGCAATCAGCCCCAGCATTTT. The resulting protein is CASSPTALGNQPQHF.